Shown below are 3 T cell receptor beta chains from a single sample sequenced in a study of shared clonotypes between healthy human individuals. Using immunoSEQ multiplex PCR, the repertoire was profiled, and TCRdb retains in-frame clones only, with some absent. Here the sample spans 2 million to 2.5 million clones, approximately 93% being singletons. Sequences were obtained from naive CD4+ T cells from PBMCs. This sample's subset: CD45RA+ positively selected. The receptors originated from a man between 18 and 29 years old in good health. Some clones in this sample may be carry-over from other donors' samples.

The CDR3 DNA sequence: TGTGCCAGCACTAGGGAGGGGAGGAACGAGCAGTACTTC. Translating gives CASTREGRNEQYF. The gene calls are TRBV2 and TRBJ2-7; 7 bases are a match to TRBD2. CDR1 and CDR2 (germline): SNHLY, FYNNEI. This CDR3 has 13 residues. The V and J ends lost 7 bases and 5 bases, in that order; junction bases with no gene match: 8.

The chain links TRBV5-4 to TRBJ2-5; 12 nucleotides align to TRBD2. The CDR3 sequence is 15 residues long. Germline CDR1 SGHNT, CDR2 YYREEE (reference sequence). V shed 3 bases and J 5 bases; nucleotides not matched to a gene: 5. In nucleotides, the CDR3 is TGTGCCAGCAGCTACAGACTAGCGGGAGAGGAGACCCAGTACTTC. This encodes CASSYRLAGEETQYF.

The chain carries TRBV19 and TRBJ1-2, with 8 bases matching TRBD1. Germline V gene sequence: CDR1 LNHDA, CDR2 SQIVND (reference sequence). The length of the CDR3 is 13 residues. The V gene end was trimmed by 9 bases and the J gene end by 5 bases; junction bases not matched to a gene: 8. The CDR3 DNA follows: TGTGCCAGGGGGACAGGCGCCCCTTATGGCTACACCTTC. It specifies CARGTGAPYGYTF.